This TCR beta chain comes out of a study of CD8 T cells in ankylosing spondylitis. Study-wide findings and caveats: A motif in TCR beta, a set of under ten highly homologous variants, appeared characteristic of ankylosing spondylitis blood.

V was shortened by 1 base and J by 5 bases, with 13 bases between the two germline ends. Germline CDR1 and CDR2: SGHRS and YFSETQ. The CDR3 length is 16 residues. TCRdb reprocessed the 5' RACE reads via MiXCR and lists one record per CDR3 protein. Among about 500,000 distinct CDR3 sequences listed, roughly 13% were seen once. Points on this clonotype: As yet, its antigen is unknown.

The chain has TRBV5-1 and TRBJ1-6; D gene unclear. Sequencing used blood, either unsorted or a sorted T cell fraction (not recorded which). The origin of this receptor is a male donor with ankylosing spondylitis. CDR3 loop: CASSLRGLIDNSPLHF. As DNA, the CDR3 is TGCGCCAGCAGCTTGCGAGGGTTAATTGATAATTCACCCCTCCACTTT.